This passage covers 5 T cell receptor beta chains from one sample sequenced in a study of blood T cells in healthy people across ages. Then a second PCR, running roughly 7 to 11 cycles, was carried out with a sample-barcoded 5' primer and a J-beta primer mix. TCRdb redid the calling of the 5' RACE reads with MiXCR, one entry per CDR3 protein. The sample holds fewer than 700,000 distinct CDR3 sequences; around 41% are singletons and the top ten take 25% to 30%. The sequencing sample was made of blood. The receptors originated from an older man in good health.

This clonotype has more than one count but fewer than ten. The chain joins TRBV4-1 to TRBJ2-5; no clear D. The CDR3 is 14 amino acids. Trimming took off 1 base at V and 11 bases at J, with 17 bases between the two ends. CDR1 and CDR2 (germline): MGHRA, YSYEKL. The CDR3 region is CASSQVLLDDEQYF. The CDR3 DNA sequence: TGCGCCAGCAGCCAAGTGTTACTCGATGATGAGCAGTACTTC.

The chain carries TRBV20-1 and TRBJ2-1; no clear D gene. The CDR3 is 11 residues long. Looked up from germline, CDR1 is DFQATT and CDR2 is SNEGSKA (reference sequence). The ends were cut back, 5 bases at V and 10 bases at J, with 12 bases in the middle. The CDR3 nucleotides are TGCAGTGCTCCGGACCAGCTCGAGCAGTTCTTC. Encoded protein: CSAPDQLEQFF.

This clonotype was seen a handful of times. This rearrangement joins TRBV7-2 to TRBJ2-7; no clear D. The CDR3 extends over 12 amino acids. V was pared by 2 bases and J by 4 bases, with 6 bases between. Germline CDR1 and CDR2: SGHTA and FQGNSA. CDR3 protein: CASSLTEYEQYF. The CDR3 nucleotides read TGTGCCAGCAGCTTAACCGAATACGAGCAGTACTTC. The full variable domain, its missing parts supplied by reference TRBV7-2 and TRBJ2-7, is GAGVSQSPSNKVTEKGKDVELRCDPISGHTALYWYRQSLGQGLEFLIYFQGNSAPDKSGLPSDRFSAERTGGSVSTLTIQRTQQEDSAVYLCASSLTEYEQYFGPGTRLTVT.

This chain joins TRBV6-6 and TRBJ2-7; 7 bases fit TRBD2. CDR1 MNHNY and CDR2 SVGAGI come from the germline V gene (reference sequence). CDR3 length: 16 residues. With 2 bases clipped from V and 0 bases from J, the junction kept 7 bases outside the gene matches. The CDR3 nucleotides read TGTGCCAGCAGTTACCGTAGCGGGTCTTCCTCCTACGAGCAGTACTTC. Translating gives CASSYRSGSSSYEQYF.

This clonotype was seen more than once but under ten times. V usage is TRBV2 and J usage is TRBJ2-5, with 7 nucleotides matching TRBD2. Germline V gene sequence: CDR1 SNHLY, CDR2 FYNNEI. Losses at the gene ends were 3 bases for V and 5 bases for J; bases not matched to a gene: 9. The CDR3 runs to 15 residues. This chain's CDR3 is CASSDPGGRGETQYF. CDR3 DNA sequence: TGTGCCAGCAGTGATCCCGGGGGGAGGGGTGAGACCCAGTACTTC.